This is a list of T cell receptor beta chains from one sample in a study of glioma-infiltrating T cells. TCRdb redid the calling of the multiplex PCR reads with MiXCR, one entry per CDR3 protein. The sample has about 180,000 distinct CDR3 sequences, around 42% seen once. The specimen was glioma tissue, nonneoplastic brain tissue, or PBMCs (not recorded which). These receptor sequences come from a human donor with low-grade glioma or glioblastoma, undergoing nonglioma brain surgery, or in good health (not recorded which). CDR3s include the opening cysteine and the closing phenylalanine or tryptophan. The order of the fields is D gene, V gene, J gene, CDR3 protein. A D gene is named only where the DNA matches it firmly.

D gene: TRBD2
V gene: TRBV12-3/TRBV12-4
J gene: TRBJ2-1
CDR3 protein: CASSALAGFYNEQFF

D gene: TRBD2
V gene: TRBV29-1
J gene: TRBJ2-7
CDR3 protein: CSVGSQGTRGHEQYF

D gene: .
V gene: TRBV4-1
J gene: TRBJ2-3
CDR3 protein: CASSNPLVDVSDTQYF

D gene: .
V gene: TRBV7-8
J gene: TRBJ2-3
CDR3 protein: CASSPLGLADNFAQYF

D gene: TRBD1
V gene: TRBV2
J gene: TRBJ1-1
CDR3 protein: CASMTQDRAGTEAFF

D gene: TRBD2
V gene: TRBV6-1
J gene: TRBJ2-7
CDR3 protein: CASSEGGGTSVLYEQYF

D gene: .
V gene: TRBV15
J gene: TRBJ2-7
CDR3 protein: CATSSSWPSYEQYF

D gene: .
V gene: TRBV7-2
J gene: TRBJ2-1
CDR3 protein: CASSLAGYNNEQFF

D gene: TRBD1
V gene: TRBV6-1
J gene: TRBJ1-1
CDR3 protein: CASSQWTGVWTEAFF

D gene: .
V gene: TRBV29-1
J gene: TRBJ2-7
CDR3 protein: CSVVTSYEQYF

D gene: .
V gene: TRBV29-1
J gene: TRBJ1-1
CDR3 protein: CSVERVRAFF

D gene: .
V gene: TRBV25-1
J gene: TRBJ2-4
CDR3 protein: CASSLGGIQYF

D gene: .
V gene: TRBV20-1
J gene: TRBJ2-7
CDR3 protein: CSALKGVWEQYF

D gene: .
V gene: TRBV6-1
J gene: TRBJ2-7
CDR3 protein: CASSEGIGRSRQYF

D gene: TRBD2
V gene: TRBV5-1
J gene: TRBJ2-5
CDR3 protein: CASSTTSGIETQYF

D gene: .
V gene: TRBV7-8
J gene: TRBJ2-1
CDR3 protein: CASSHFFGGDTGNEQFF

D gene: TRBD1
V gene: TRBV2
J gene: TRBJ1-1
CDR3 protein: CASSKGGTVNTEAFF

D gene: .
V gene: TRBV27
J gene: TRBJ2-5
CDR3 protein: CASSPDGHQETQYF

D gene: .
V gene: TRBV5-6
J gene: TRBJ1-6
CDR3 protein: CASSLYADNSPLHF

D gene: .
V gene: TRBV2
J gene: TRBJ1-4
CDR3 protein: CASTSDPRNEKLFF

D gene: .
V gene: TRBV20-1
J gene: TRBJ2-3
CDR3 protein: CSAIVRDTDTQYF

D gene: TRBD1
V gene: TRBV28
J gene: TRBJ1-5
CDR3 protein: CASSFSSTGSAQHF